Listed here are 13 T cell receptor beta chains from one sample, sequenced in a study of blood T cell dynamics during melanoma immunotherapy (dated by TCRdb to the early 2020s). This sample's time point label indicates: week 3, after first cycle of checkpoint inhibitor. Receptor libraries were prepared by the immunoSEQ multiplex PCR assay. The clones in this table, taken by TCRdb from immuneACCESS, are in-frame only. Not every clone is retained; where verified, under half of the shortfall comes from an unresolved V gene, and the cause of the rest is unknown. This sample has 15,000 to 20,000 clones in its table, and less than 95% of those were observed once. Roughly 0.22% of the sample is held by the ten biggest clonotypes. The sequenced sample was effector memory CD8+ T cells from blood, obtained from a patient treated with checkpoint blockade. Receptors were obtained from a human donor with melanoma.

The rearrangement joins TRBV6-6 to TRBJ2-5; D is uncertain. V was pared by 0 bases and J by 1 base, with 9 bases between. This CDR3 is built from 15 residues. In germline, CDR1 is MNHNY, CDR2 SVGAGI (reference sequence). CDR3 in amino acids: CASSYSPGAQETQYF. CDR3 sequence (DNA): TGTGCCAGCAGTTACTCGCCGGGCGCCCAAGAGACCCAGTACTTC.

The CDR3: CASSLPRGGGNYGYTF. In DNA, the CDR3 is TGTGCCAGCAGCTTACCCCGGGGGGGAGGTAACTATGGCTACACCTTC. The chain uses TRBV11-3 and TRBJ1-2; a weak D match, TRBD1 (5 bases). Germline CDR1 SGHNT, CDR2 YENEEA. The CDR3 runs 16 residues. Between the trimmed V and J ends, which lost 2 bases and 1 base, there was a span of 14 bases. The whole variable domain, filled in from reference TRBV11-3 and TRBJ1-2, reads EAGVVQSPRYKIIEKKQPVAFWCNPISGHNTLYWYLQNLGQGPELLIRYENEEAVDDSQLPKDRFSAERLKGVDSTLKIQPAELGDSAVYLCASSLPRGGGNYGYTFGSGTRLTVV.

The chain has TRBV28 and TRBJ2-1; unclear D gene. Trimming removed 4 bases at V and 0 bases at J, with 4 bases between. The germline V gene has CDR1 MDHEN and CDR2 SYDVKM. The CDR3 covers 13 residues. The CDR3 bases are TGTGCCAGCAGTTCCCTCTCCTACAATGAGCAGTTCTTC. Amino acids: CASSSLSYNEQFF.

The chain joins TRBV6-6 to TRBJ2-1, with D maybe TRBD1 (6 bases). The CDR3 extends over 13 amino acids. Germline lookup yields CDR1 MNHNY and CDR2 SVGAGI (reference sequence). The ends were cut back, 3 bases at V and 7 bases at J, with 10 bases in the middle. CDR3 coding DNA: TGTGCCAGCAGTTATCTACAGGGAAATGAGCAGTTCTTC. This sequence encodes CASSYLQGNEQFF.

This clone was recorded once. This chain joins TRBV5-8 and TRBJ2-5; tentative D call: TRBD1 (6 bases). CDR1 SGHTS and CDR2 YDEGEE come from the germline V gene. CDR3 length equals 15 residues. V was clipped by 0 bases and J by 5 bases, with 14 bases between them. The CDR3 reads CASSLGQGTTETQYF. CDR3 sequence (DNA): TGTGCCAGCAGCTTGGGGCAGGGGACGACGGAGACCCAGTACTTC.

The CDR3 region is CASSLDPGLGSTDTQYF. The DNA of the CDR3 is TGTGCCAGCAGCTTAGATCCCGGACTGGGTAGCACAGATACGCAGTATTTT. The rearrangement links TRBV11-2 to TRBJ2-3, with D maybe TRBD2 (5 bases). The V end lost 0 bases, the J end lost 0 bases, and 13 bases lay between the germline ends. CDR1 and CDR2 (germline): SGHAT, FQNNGV. The CDR3 totals 17 residues.

The rearrangement joins TRBV29-1 to TRBJ2-3; 11 nucleotides agree with TRBD2. There are 15 residues in the CDR3. CDR1 and CDR2 (germline): SQVTM, ANQGSEA. V trimming: 1 base; J trimming: 4 bases; junction bases outside the gene matches: 4. This CDR3 reads CSVEGLAGPPDTQYF. In DNA form, the CDR3 reads TGCAGCGTTGAAGGACTAGCGGGACCCCCAGATACGCAGTATTTT.

The V call is TRBV7-9, the J call TRBJ2-3, with 9 bases lining up with TRBD2. The V gene's germline CDR1 is SEHNR and CDR2 FQNEAQ (reference sequence). The J segment lost 6 bases and the V segment lost 2 bases, leaving 6 bases of the junction unmatched. CDR3 size: 15 residues. CDR3 in amino acids: CASSLYSGRSDTQYF. The DNA for the CDR3 is TGTGCCAGCAGCTTATATAGCGGGAGATCGGATACGCAGTATTTT.

This clone was detected only once. The rearrangement links TRBV6-5 to TRBJ1-5, with a tentative D call TRBD1 (5 bases). There are 15 residues in the CDR3. Trimming removed 5 bases at V and 5 bases at J, with 16 bases between. Germline loops: CDR1 MNHEY, CDR2 SVGAGI. The CDR3 sequence is CASSPGSGGHQPQHF. CDR3 bases: TGTGCCAGCAGTCCCGGGTCCGGGGGTCATCAGCCCCAGCATTTT.

This chain connects TRBV5-5 to TRBJ2-7; D unclear. Germline CDR1 reads SGHKS; CDR2 reads YYEKEE (reference sequence). The V and J ends lost 6 bases and 2 bases respectively, with 15 bases between them. The CDR3 extends over 14 amino acids. The CDR3 protein is CASTHPGRAYEQYF. As DNA, the CDR3 is TGTGCCAGCACCCACCCCGGACGAGCCTACGAGCAGTACTTC.

Comments on this clone: The sample contains more than one DNA sequence encoding this CDR3. This chain's CDR3 is CASSYGAGDYEQYF. The CDR3 bases are TGTGCCAGCAGTTACGGAGCTGGGGACTACGAGCAGTACTTC. This rearrangement joins TRBV6-5 to TRBJ2-7; D is unresolved. The CDR3 consists of 14 residues. Trimming stripped 2 bases from V and 3 bases from J, with 11 bases between. CDR1 and CDR2 (germline): MNHEY, SVGAGI.

The V gene is TRBV18, the J gene TRBJ2-5; unclear D gene. Trimming stripped 3 bases from V and 1 base from J, with 9 bases between. The CDR3 is 14 amino acids. The germline V gene has CDR1 KGHSH and CDR2 LQKENI. CDR3 protein: CASSPGSRQETQYF. CDR3 nucleotide sequence: TGTGCCAGCTCACCCGGGTCGCGCCAAGAGACCCAGTACTTC. The variable domain in full, completed from reference TRBV18 and TRBJ2-5, reads NAGVMQNPRHLVRRRGQEARLRCSPMKGHSHVYWYRQLPEEGLKFMVYLQKENIIDESGMPKERFSAEFPKEGPSILRIQQVVRGDSAAYFCASSPGSRQETQYFGPGTRLLVL.

The V gene is TRBV9, the J gene TRBJ2-7; D not certain. The CDR3 contains 13 residues. Looked up from germline, CDR1 is SGDLS and CDR2 is YYNGEE. V was trimmed by 2 bases and J by 3 bases, leaving 9 bases between them. The CDR3 DNA is TGTGCCAGCAGCGTTAATCCCAACTACGAGCAGTACTTC. Protein product: CASSVNPNYEQYF.